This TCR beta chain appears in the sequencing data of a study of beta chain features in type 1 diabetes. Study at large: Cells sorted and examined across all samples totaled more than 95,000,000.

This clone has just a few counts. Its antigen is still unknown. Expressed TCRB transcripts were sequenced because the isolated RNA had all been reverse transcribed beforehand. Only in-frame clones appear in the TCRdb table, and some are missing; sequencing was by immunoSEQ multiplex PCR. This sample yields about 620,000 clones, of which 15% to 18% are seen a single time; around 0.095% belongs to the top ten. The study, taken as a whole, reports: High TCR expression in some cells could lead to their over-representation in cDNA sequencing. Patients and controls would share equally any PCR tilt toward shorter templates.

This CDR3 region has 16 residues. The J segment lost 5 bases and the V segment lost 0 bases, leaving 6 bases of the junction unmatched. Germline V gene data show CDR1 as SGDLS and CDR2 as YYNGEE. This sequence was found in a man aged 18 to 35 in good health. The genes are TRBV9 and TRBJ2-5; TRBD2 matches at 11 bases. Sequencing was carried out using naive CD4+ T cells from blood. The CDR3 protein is CASSVATSGGRETQYF. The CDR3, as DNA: TGTGCCAGCAGCGTAGCAACTAGCGGGGGTAGGGAGACCCAGTACTTC.